This T cell receptor (beta chain) comes out of a study of CD8+CD57+ T cells in acquired aplastic anemia (dated 2018 in TCRdb). General notes on the study: A mean of about 3.2 ug of DNA, ranging from roughly 0.19 to 27.4 ug, was extracted from sorted CD4+ and CD8+ cells. CD8+CD57+ expansion was defined as frequency above the mean frequency observed in healthy subjects.

What the study reported, not specific to this receptor: CD8+ Simpson's diversity did not differ significantly between patients and healthy controls (P=0.060). Fewer than 35 CD8+ CDR3 sequences were found to be shared between patients and controls, but these sequences appeared to be highly expressed in patients and within the immunodominant clones of the patients.

Based on the germline V gene, the CDR1 and CDR2 sequences are KGHSH and LQKENI. CDR3 length: 14 amino acids, cysteine to phenylalanine. Only the CDR3 region is kept as DNA, spanning 42 bases read in frame from base 1. The patients picked for sequencing were ones in whom flow cytometry had shown an expansion of CD8+CD57+ cells. All patients had severe acquired aplastic anemia diagnosed by International Study of Aplastic Anemia and Agranulocytosis and Camitta criteria. At the time blood was sampled, none of the patients had received any therapy. The study deep-sequenced TCR repertoires of sorted CD4+ and CD8+ blood T cells from severe aplastic anemia patients and healthy subjects. In the USA, patient enrollment took place under clinicaltrials.gov protocols 00001620, 01623167, 00001397, 00071045, 00081523 and 00961064. Ficoll-Paque density gradient centrifugation was used to isolate peripheral blood mononuclear cells. CD4+ and CD8+ T cells were sorted by FACS or magnetic beads before DNA extraction.

With regard to this clonotype: The antigen it recognizes is unknown. Relative to the germline gene, one junction end is altered; a read error may explain this.

Genomic DNA was used as template for profiling of TCR beta VDJ combinations and CDR3 sequences. An Illumina HiSeq 2000 was used for TCR repertoire sequencing. In the authors' own workflow: TRBV/TRBJ rearrangement plots, CDR3 size and DJ length profiles, and Simpson's diversity index were used to assess repertoires. The immunodominant clone was defined as the most abundant DNA sequence in deep sequencing data. CDR3 amino acid sequences were screened for sharing across subjects and were compared with published repertoires and the VDJdb database. The public reads were reprocessed in TCRdb via fastp at Q25 and MiXCR, keeping in-frame beta chains. Identical CDR3 proteins give one entry, which carries the most common genes and DNA. The V and J calls shown here were made by TCRdb, not taken from the authors' results. The sample includes more than 200,000 distinct CDR3 sequences, with under 55% observed a single time. Of the sample, less than 20% is held by the ten largest clones.

Recombination joined TRBV18 with TRBJ1-2; TRBD1 fits 7 bases in the junction. The clonotype originates from a human donor with aplastic anemia. Sequencing input: sorted CD4+, CD8+, or CD8+CD57+ T cells (not recorded which) from PBMCs. The CDR3 amino acid sequence is: CASSLDRSNYGCTF. The nucleotide sequence is TGTGCCAGCTCCCTGGACAGGTCTAACTATGGCTGCACCTTC.